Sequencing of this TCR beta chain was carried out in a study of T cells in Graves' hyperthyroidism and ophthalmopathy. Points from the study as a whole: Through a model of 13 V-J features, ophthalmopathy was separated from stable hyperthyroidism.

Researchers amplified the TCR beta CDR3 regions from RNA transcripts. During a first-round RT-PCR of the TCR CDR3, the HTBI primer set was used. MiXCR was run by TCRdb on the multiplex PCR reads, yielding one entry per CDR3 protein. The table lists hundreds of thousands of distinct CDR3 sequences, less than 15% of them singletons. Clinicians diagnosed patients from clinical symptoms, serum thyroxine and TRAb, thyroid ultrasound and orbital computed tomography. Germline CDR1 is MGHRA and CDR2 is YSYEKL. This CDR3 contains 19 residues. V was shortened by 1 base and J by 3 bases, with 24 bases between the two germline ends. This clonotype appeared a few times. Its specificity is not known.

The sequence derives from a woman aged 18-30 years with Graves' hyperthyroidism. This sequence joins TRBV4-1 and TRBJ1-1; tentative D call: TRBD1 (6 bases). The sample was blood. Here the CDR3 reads CASSQGADLQTTGDTEAFF. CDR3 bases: TGCGCCAGCAGCCAAGGGGCAGACCTACAGACGACAGGAGACACTGAAGCTTTCTTT.